This T cell receptor (beta chain) was captured in a study of shared clonotypes between healthy human individuals. Study conclusions and caveats: Some naive CD4 clonotypes, 4% to 6%, turned up in common across a few donors.

In replicate PCRs of sorted subsets, roughly 200 ng DNA, about 29,000 T cell genomes, was used. Generated by immunoSEQ multiplex PCR, the TCRdb table keeps only in-frame clones and is missing some. The sample lists a few million clones, 85% to 95% occurring once. This clone was counted between two and nine times. No antigen is known for it. The CDR3 is 13 residues long. Trimming cost V 3 bases and J 7 bases, with 12 bases left between them. The V gene's germline CDR1 is SGHDN and CDR2 FVKESK. This receptor was obtained from a man between 18 and 29 years old in good health. This chain links TRBV14 with TRBJ1-1; D not certain. The sample comprised naive CD4+ T cells sorted from blood. Subset specified: CD45RA+ positively selected. Here the CDR3 DNA reads TGTGCCAGCAGCCAGGGAGCCAACCTTGAAGCTTTCTTT. This encodes CASSQGANLEAFF.